The 14 T cell receptor beta chains in this list originate from one sample, sequenced in a study of regulatory T cells in long-lasting Graves disease. Through Arm-PCR of CDR3 regions and iRepertoire HTBI primers, TCR beta libraries were built. TCRdb passed the multiplex PCR reads through MiXCR, listing each CDR3 protein once. The sample carries just over 600,000 distinct CDR3 sequences, roughly 15% recorded once. Time point of the sample: newly diagnosed GD, antithyroid drugs for less than 3 months. PBMC-derived RNA was used for the TCR library. The same sample was also used in a study of T cells in Graves' hyperthyroidism and ophthalmopathy.

This material consisted of peripheral blood mononuclear cells (PBMCs), taken at new diagnosis, from a patient treated with antithyroid drugs. These receptors all come from a woman between 25 and 40 years old with Graves disease.

This clonotype occurred many times. The V call is TRBV6-1, the J call TRBJ1-1; D is ambiguous. Trimming took 2 bases from V and 0 from J, leaving 4 bases between them. The CDR3 is made up of 13 amino acids. Germline V gives CDR1 MNHNS, CDR2 SASEGT. CDR3 sequence: CASSEHLNTEAFF. CDR3 coding DNA: TGTGCCAGCAGTGAACATCTGAACACTGAAGCTTTCTTT.

This clonotype was counted ten times or more. The chain carries TRBV7-9 and TRBJ2-3, with a possible D match to TRBD1 (6 bases). The CDR3 covers 14 residues. CDR1 SEHNR and CDR2 FQNEAQ come from the germline V gene (reference sequence). V lost 2 bases to trimming and J lost 1 base, with 7 bases between them. The CDR3, as DNA: TGTGCCAGCAGCTTAAGACAGGGCACAGATACGCAGTATTTT. This gives the protein CASSLRQGTDTQYF.

This clonotype was found many times. The rearrangement joins TRBV12-3 or TRBV12-4 to TRBJ2-1; 9 positions match TRBD1. This CDR3 is built from 13 residues. V gave up 5 bases and J gave up 8 bases; unmatched junction bases: 4. The CDR3 sequence: CASSRDRGDEQFF. The CDR3 bases are TGTGCCAGCAGTCGAGACAGGGGGGATGAGCAGTTCTTC.

This clonotype was detected a few times. The chain combines TRBV25-1 with TRBJ1-1, with D perhaps matching TRBD1 (5 bases). V lost 3 bases, J lost 4 bases, and 6 bases lay in between. Germline CDR1 reads MGHDK; CDR2 reads SYGVNS. This CDR3 has 12 residues. CDR3 region: CASSEQGTEAFF. The CDR3, as DNA: TGTGCCAGCAGTGAGCAGGGCACTGAAGCTTTCTTT.

This clonotype was seen repeatedly, ten times or more. The chain uses TRBV20-1 and TRBJ1-2, with D unclear. The CDR3 is made up of 12 amino acids. Trimming removed 4 bases from V and 5 bases from J, with 11 bases in between. Per germline, CDR1 DFQATT and CDR2 SNEGSKA (reference sequence). The CDR3 DNA is TGCAGTGCTAATATACTGGGATATGGCTACACCTTC. Residues: CSANILGYGYTF.

The sample holds a few counts of this clonotype. DNA for the CDR3: TGTGCCAGTACGGACATCTGGGGGACTGAAGCTTTCTTT. Encoded protein: CASTDIWGTEAFF. V is TRBV19 and J is TRBJ1-1; TRBD1 is a possible D gene (5 bases). CDR1 and CDR2 (germline): LNHDA, SQIVND (reference sequence). With 7 bases removed from V and 5 bases from J, the gap between germline ends came to 14 bases. This CDR3 has 13 amino acids. Combining the CDR3 with reference TRBV19 and TRBJ1-1 gives the whole variable domain DGGITQSPKYLFRKEGQNVTLSCEQNLNHDAMYWYRQDPGQGLRLIYYSQIVNDFQKGDIAEGYSVSREKKESFPLTVTSAQKNPTAFYLCASTDIWGTEAFFGQGTRLTVV.

This clonotype was counted at least ten times. The chain has TRBV20-1 and TRBJ1-5; 8 positions agree with TRBD1. The germline V gene encodes CDR1 DFQATT and CDR2 SNEGSKA (reference sequence). V gave up 6 bases and J gave up 4 bases; unmatched junction bases: 5. CDR3 size: 13 residues. CDR3 sequence reads: CSALDRGNQPQHF. CDR3 nucleotides: TGCAGTGCCCTCGACAGGGGTAATCAGCCCCAGCATTTT.

The chain combines TRBV30 with TRBJ1-3; D is unclear. The length of the CDR3 is 13 residues. V shed 3 bases and J shed 0 bases, with 6 bases lying between them. CDR1 is GTSNPN, CDR2 SVGIG, per germline (reference sequence). CDR3 bases: TGTGCCTGGAGGAATCCCTCTGGAAACACCATATATTTT. Protein product: CAWRNPSGNTIYF.

The DNA for the CDR3 is TGTGCCAGTAAACAGGGTATAAGCAATCAGCCCCAGCATTTT. Its translation is CASKQGISNQPQHF. This chain uses TRBV19 with TRBJ1-5; TRBD1 might be the D (6 bases). The germline CDR1 and CDR2 sequences are LNHDA and SQIVND (reference sequence). V was cut by 7 bases and J by 1 base, with 11 bases left in between. The CDR3 runs to 14 residues. Together with reference TRBV19 and TRBJ1-5, the CDR3 gives the full variable domain: DGGITQSPKYLFRKEGQNVTLSCEQNLNHDAMYWYRQDPGQGLRLIYYSQIVNDFQKGDIAEGYSVSREKKESFPLTVTSAQKNPTAFYLCASKQGISNQPQHFGDGTRLSIL.

This clonotype was seen ten or more times. This chain connects TRBV12-3 or TRBV12-4 to TRBJ2-1; D is tentatively TRBD1 or TRBD2 (5 bases each). Trimming removed 8 bases from V and 0 bases from J, with 14 bases in between. This CDR3 spans 15 amino acids. The CDR3 loop is CASSRESNSYNEQFF. CDR3 DNA sequence: TGTGCCAGCTCCAGGGAGTCAAACTCCTACAATGAGCAGTTCTTC.

This clonotype turned up a few times. The rearrangement uses TRBV7-3 and TRBJ2-2; D may be TRBD1 or TRBD2 (5 bases each). Per the germline V gene, CDR1 is SGHTA and CDR2 is FQGTGA. V gave up 6 bases and J gave up 6 bases, with 11 bases separating them. The CDR3 is 13 residues long. The CDR3 protein is CASRGPSSGELFF. The DNA for the CDR3 is TGTGCCAGCAGGGGACCCTCTTCCGGGGAGCTGTTTTTT. Filled out from reference TRBV7-3 and TRBJ2-2, the complete variable domain reads GAGVSQTPSNKVTEKGKYVELRCDPISGHTALYWYRQSLGQGPEFLIYFQGTGAADDSGLPNDRFFAVRPEGSVSTLKIQRTERGDSAVYLCASRGPSSGELFFGEGSRLTVL.

The table lists this clonotype with a count of one. A much larger clonotype is one base distant, so this may be a read error. The J gene is TRBJ1-5, the V gene TRBV5-1, with 7 bases that match TRBD1. There are 15 residues in the CDR3. The germline gives CDR1 SGHRS, CDR2 YFSETQ. The junction had 7 bases not matched to a gene; V was cut back by 4 bases and J by 3 bases. The CDR3 region is CASSTGQSLNQPQHF. Written as DNA, the CDR3 is TGCGCCAGCAGCACGGGACAGAGCCTCAATCAGCCCCAGCATTTT. The whole variable domain, filled in from reference TRBV5-1 and TRBJ1-5, reads KAGVTQTPRYLIKTRGQQVTLSCSPISGHRSVSWYQQTPGQGLQFLFEYFSETQRNKGNFPGRFSGRQFSNSRSEMNVSTLELGDSALYLCASSTGQSLNQPQHFGDGTRLSIL.

This clonotype has a handful of counts. The chain carries TRBV20-1 and TRBJ2-5; 8 positions match TRBD1. After removal of 8 bases from V and 3 bases from J, the junction contained 8 bases not matched to a gene. This CDR3 is built from 13 residues. The germline V gene has CDR1 DFQATT and CDR2 SNEGSKA (reference sequence). For the CDR3, the DNA is TGCAGTACTGGGACAGGTTGGGAAGAGACCCAGTACTTC. Translation: CSTGTGWEETQYF.

The CDR3 region is CASSLATDQPQHF. For the CDR3, the DNA is TGTGCCAGCAGCTTAGCGACGGATCAGCCCCAGCATTTT. The chain has TRBV7-6 and TRBJ1-5; no clear D gene. The CDR3 is made up of 13 amino acids. V was cut by 0 bases and J by 5 bases, with 5 bases left in between. The germline gives CDR1 SGHVS, CDR2 FNYEAQ.